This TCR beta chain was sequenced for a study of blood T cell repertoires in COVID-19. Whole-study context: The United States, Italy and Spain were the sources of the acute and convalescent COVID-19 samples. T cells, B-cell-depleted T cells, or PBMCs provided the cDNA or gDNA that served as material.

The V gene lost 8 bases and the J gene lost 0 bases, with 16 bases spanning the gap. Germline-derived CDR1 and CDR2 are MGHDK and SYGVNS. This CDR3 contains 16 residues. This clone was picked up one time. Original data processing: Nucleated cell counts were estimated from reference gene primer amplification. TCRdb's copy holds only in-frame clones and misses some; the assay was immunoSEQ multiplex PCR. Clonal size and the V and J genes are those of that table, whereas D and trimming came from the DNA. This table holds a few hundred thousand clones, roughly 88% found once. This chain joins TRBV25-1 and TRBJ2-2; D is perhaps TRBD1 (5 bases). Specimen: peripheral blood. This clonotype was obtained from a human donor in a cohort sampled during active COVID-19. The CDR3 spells CASLPGHDANTGELFF. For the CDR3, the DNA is TGTGCCAGCCTCCCCGGACACGACGCGAACACCGGGGAGCTGTTTTTT.